This is a list of T cell receptor beta chains from one sample in a study of memory CD4+ T cells and cytomegalovirus serostatus. Sequenced by immunoSEQ multiplex PCR; TCRdb stores in-frame clones only, minus some. This table has over 45,000 clones, 82% appearing once. The sample consisted of memory CD4+ T cells from blood. These receptors were taken from an adult in good health and CMV-seronegative. Each CDR3 is given with its conserved first and last residue. The D gene is left open where the match is weak.

cdr3_aa j_call d_call v_call
CAISESVRWTEAFF TRBJ1-1 NA TRBV10-3
CASSLGTLNEKLFF TRBJ1-4 NA TRBV7-8
CATSRDVTVATEAFF TRBJ1-1 NA TRBV15
CATSRGVRSTYEQYF TRBJ2-7 NA TRBV15
CASSVNGLAGGVDTQYF TRBJ2-3 TRBD2 TRBV5-4
CASTRQGAVGYTF TRBJ1-2 TRBD1 TRBV19
CASSYMAGYSGNTIYF TRBJ1-3 NA TRBV6-5
CSVGTTGLVTEAFF TRBJ1-1 TRBD1 TRBV29-1
CASSLGLNYGYTF TRBJ1-2 NA TRBV28
CASSLGLYTDTQYF TRBJ2-3 NA TRBV4-3
CAWSDGYMAYTFTGQGGETQYF TRBJ2-5 TRBD1 TRBV30
CASSGTSGGGWETQYF TRBJ2-5 TRBD2 TRBV7-2
CASSLVQGGVPEAFF TRBJ1-1 NA TRBV5-4
CASSLGGTETGYTF TRBJ1-2 TRBD1 TRBV5-1
CASMNRGNYGYTF TRBJ1-2 TRBD1 TRBV6-1
CASSFRAGLEYEQYF TRBJ2-7 NA TRBV5-1
CASSLRQGETQYF TRBJ2-5 TRBD1 TRBV7-2
CASSLPGDGANVLTF TRBJ2-6 NA TRBV5-1
CASTRSRNQPQHF TRBJ1-5 NA TRBV2
CASSPGDEQFF TRBJ2-1 NA TRBV11-1
CASSSGWQRGAQYF TRBJ2-5 NA TRBV11-1
CASSFSGIAGGNEQFF TRBJ2-1 TRBD2 TRBV7-9
CASSLARGHETQYF TRBJ2-5 NA TRBV5-1
CASSPRDRANTEAFF TRBJ1-1 TRBD1 TRBV2
CASPLRSFENTEAFF TRBJ1-1 NA TRBV18
CASSLAQGVSDTQYF TRBJ2-3 TRBD1 TRBV11-3
CASSLDPQGSVLTF TRBJ2-6 NA TRBV11-3
CASSELGTGEKLFF TRBJ1-4 TRBD1 TRBV2
CASSLSPFRGRGPVTQYF TRBJ2-3 NA TRBV7-2
CASSEANEAFF TRBJ1-1 NA TRBV2
CASSPTRDTQYF TRBJ2-3 NA TRBV18
CASSWGRSYGYTF TRBJ1-2 NA TRBV19
CASSLGGGYQETQYF TRBJ2-5 NA TRBV7-2